These T cell receptor beta chains were read from a single sample in a study of technical replicates of blood from a few donors. Data came from immunoSEQ multiplex PCR; TCRdb stores just in-frame clones and leaves some out. Of about 71,000 clones listed, roughly 90% are singletons. Sequencing used T cells isolated from PBMCs. The receptors shown here come from a human donor in good health. Both conserved end residues are part of each CDR3.

>TRBV28|TRBJ2-7
CASSSRQATYEQYF
>TRBV27|TRBJ1-1
CASSWTALGNTEAFF
>TRBV29-1|TRBJ1-1
CSERSRANTEAFF
>TRBV5-1|TRBJ2-7
CASSSGTGKYEQYF
>TRBV9|TRBJ1-1
CASSVGRVNTEAFF
>TRBV5-1|TRBJ2-1
CASSLSGTRINEQFF
>TRBV5-1|TRBJ2-3
CASSLAGGTDTQYF
>TRBV6-5|TRBJ2-1
CASSLDTTPSYNEQFF
>TRBV30|TRBJ1-2
CAWRDRTGDGYTF
>TRBV29-1|TRBJ1-2
CSVENTRGGHGYTF
>TRBV4-2|TRBJ2-7
CASSPPGDYEQYF
>TRBV18|TRBJ2-3
CASSQGADTQYF
>TRBV5-1|TRBJ2-1
CASSAVSSYNEQFF
>TRBV18|TRBJ1-1
CASSGGMNTEAFF
>TRBV5-1|TRBJ1-3
CASSLDPGQPSGNTIYF
>TRBV18|TRBJ1-1
CASSPSRTGPNTEAFF
>TRBV7-7|TRBJ2-7
CASSLGTSGTYEQYF
>TRBV7-8|TRBJ1-2
CASSLGGGAGDGYTF
>TRBV6-5|TRBJ1-1
CASSYSIVTNTEAFF
>TRBV9|TRBJ1-5
CASSVGDSNQPQHF
>TRBV29-1|TRBJ2-1
CSAPGLAGSFYNEQFF
>TRBV11-3|TRBJ2-3
CASSSRIRTSVRGTDTQYF
>TRBV11-3|TRBJ2-5
CASRPFAGSETQYF
>TRBV7-9|TRBJ2-7
CASSPLAGVYEQYF
>TRBV29-1|TRBJ2-7
CSVNQGTTSYEQYF
>TRBV10-1|TRBJ2-1
CASSAAQGVYNEQFF
>TRBV6-6|TRBJ2-7
CASSDSSPYEQYF
>TRBV29-1|TRBJ2-1
CSAQTVGAWLF
>TRBV2|TRBJ2-7
CASSSNDRTTTYEQYF
>TRBV19|TRBJ2-7
CASSPSGTSVSYEQYF
>TRBV2|TRBJ1-1
CASSTRVNAEAFF
>TRBV4-3|TRBJ2-3
CASSQDYGSTDTQYF
>TRBV30|TRBJ1-2
CAYLRGNYGYTF
>TRBV11-2|TRBJ2-7
CASSLGLAPYEQYF
>TRBV6-5|TRBJ2-2
CASRFDRANTGELFF
>TRBV7-5|TRBJ1-1
CVRSIDRDKAFF
>TRBV11-2|TRBJ1-5
CASSLLAGVRDNQPQHF
>TRBV4-3|TRBJ2-7
CASSQDSSGRAGEQYF
>TRBV9|TRBJ2-3
CASSVAGGLTDTQYF
>TRBV10-2|TRBJ2-3
CASSEPPTRSSTDTQYF
>TRBV19|TRBJ1-1
CASSTLWTGIVTEAFF
>TRBV9|TRBJ1-1
CASSADQAGTEAFF
>TRBV18|TRBJ2-7
CASSPGQASYEQYF
>TRBV28|TRBJ2-7
CASRVGTGAYEQYF
>TRBV7-2|TRBJ2-3
CASSLGLHTDTQYF
>TRBV7-8|TRBJ1-2
CASREGASKDYGYTF
>TRBV5-1|TRBJ2-2
CASSYRGNTGELFF
>TRBV7-3|TRBJ2-2
CASSKGLAGGIGELFF
>TRBV28|TRBJ2-7
CASSPPRTGDEQYF
>TRBV4-3|TRBJ2-2
CASRPGVNTGELFF